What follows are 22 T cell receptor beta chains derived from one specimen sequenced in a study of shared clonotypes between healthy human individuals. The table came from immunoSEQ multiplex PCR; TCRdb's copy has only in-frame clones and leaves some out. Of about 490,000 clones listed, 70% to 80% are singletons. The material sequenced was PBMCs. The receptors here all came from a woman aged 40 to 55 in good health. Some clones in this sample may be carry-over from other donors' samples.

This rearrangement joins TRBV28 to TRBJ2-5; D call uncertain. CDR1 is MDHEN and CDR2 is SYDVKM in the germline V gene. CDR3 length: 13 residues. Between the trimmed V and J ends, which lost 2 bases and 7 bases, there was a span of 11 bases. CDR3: CASSLAALGTQYF. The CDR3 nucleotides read TGTGCCAGCAGTTTAGCAGCCTTGGGGACCCAGTACTTC.

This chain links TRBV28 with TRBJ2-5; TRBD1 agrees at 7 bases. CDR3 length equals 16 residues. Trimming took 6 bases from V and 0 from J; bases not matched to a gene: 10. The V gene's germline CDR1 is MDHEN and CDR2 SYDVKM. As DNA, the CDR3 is TGTGCCAGCAGGAGCGACAGGGCCCACTACCAAGAGACCCAGTACTTC. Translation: CASRSDRAHYQETQYF.

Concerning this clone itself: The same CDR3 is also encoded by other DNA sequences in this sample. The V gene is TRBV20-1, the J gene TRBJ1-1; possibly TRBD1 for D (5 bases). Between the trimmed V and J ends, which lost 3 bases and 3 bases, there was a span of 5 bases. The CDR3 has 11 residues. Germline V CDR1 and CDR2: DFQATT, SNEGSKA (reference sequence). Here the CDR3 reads CSARGDTEAFF. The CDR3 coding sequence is TGCAGTGCTAGGGGGGACACTGAAGCTTTCTTT.

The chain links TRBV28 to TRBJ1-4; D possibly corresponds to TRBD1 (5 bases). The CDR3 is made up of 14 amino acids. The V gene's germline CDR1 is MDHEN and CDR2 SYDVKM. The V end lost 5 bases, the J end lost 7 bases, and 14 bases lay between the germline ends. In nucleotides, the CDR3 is TGTGCCAGCAGTCCCTCGGGGCCAATTGAAAAACTGTTTTTT. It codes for CASSPSGPIEKLFF.

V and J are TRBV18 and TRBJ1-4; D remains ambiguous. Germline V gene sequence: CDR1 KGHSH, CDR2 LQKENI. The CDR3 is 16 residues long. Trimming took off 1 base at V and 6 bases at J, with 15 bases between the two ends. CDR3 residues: CASSPRSGSVYEKLFF. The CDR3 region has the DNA TGTGCCAGCTCACCACGTTCAGGTTCCGTCTATGAAAAACTGTTTTTT.

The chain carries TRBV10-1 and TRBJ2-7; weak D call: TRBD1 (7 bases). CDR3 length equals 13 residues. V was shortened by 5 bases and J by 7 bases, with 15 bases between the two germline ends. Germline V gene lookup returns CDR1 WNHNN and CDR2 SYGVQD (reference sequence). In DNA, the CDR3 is TGCGCCAGCAGTCCAGGGGGGACTTGGGAGCAGTACTTC. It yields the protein CASSPGGTWEQYF.

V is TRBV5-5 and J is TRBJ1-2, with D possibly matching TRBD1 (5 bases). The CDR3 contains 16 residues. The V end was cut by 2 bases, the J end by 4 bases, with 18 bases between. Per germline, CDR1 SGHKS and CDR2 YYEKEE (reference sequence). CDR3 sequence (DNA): TGTGCCAGCAGCTTAAGCTCAGGGAAACGCGTCTATGGCTACACCTTC. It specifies CASSLSSGKRVYGYTF.

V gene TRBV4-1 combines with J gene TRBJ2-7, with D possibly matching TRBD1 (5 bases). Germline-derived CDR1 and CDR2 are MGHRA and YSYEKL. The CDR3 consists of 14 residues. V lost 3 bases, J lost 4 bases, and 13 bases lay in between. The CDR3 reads CASSHRQGGYEQYF. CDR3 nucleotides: TGCGCCAGCAGCCATCGTCAGGGCGGTTACGAGCAGTACTTC.

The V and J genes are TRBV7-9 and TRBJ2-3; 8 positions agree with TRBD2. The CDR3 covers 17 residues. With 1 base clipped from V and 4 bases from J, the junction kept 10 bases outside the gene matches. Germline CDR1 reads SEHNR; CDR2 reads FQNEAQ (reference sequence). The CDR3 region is CASSLGRGAGGSDTQYF. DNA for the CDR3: TGTGCCAGCAGCTTAGGGCGGGGGGCGGGAGGATCAGATACGCAGTATTTT. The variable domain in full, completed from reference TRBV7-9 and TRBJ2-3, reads DTGVSQNPRHKITKRGQNVTFRCDPISEHNRLYWYRQTLGQGPEFLTYFQNEAQLEKSRLLSDRFSAERPKGSFSTLEIQRTEQGDSAMYLCASSLGRGAGGSDTQYFGPGTRLTVL.

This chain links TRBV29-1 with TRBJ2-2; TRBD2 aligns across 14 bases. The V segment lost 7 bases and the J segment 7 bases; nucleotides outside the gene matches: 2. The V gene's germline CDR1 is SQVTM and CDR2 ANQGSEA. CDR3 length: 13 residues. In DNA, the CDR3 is TGCAGCGGGGGACTAGCGGGAGTCGGGGAGCTGTTTTTT. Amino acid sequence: CSGGLAGVGELFF.

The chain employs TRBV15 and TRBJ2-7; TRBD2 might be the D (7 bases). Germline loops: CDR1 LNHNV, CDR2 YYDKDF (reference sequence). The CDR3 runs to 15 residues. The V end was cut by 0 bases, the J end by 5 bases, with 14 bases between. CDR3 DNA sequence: TGTGCCACCAGCAGAGATAGGGGGGAGGGAAACGAGCAGTACTTC. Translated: CATSRDRGEGNEQYF.

Written as DNA, the CDR3 is TGTGCCAGCAGATGGATCCCGGGACGGCAAGCCAAAAACATTCAGTACTTC. Protein: CASRWIPGRQAKNIQYF. V is TRBV11-3 and J is TRBJ2-4, with D perhaps given as TRBD1 or TRBD2 (5 bases each). The CDR3 is 17 amino acids. V was trimmed by 6 bases and J by 0 bases, leaving 18 bases between them. The germline gives CDR1 SGHNT, CDR2 YENEEA.

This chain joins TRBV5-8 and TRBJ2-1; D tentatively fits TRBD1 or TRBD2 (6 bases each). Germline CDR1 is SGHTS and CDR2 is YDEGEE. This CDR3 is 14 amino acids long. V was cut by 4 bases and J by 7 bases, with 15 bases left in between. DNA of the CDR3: TGTGCCAGCAGCATGGGGGGCGCCGATAATGAGCAGTTCTTC. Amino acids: CASSMGGADNEQFF.

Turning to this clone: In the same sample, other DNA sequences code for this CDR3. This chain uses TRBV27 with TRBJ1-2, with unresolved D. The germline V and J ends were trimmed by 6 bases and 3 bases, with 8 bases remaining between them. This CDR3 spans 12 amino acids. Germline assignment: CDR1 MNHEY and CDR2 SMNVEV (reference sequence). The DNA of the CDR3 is TGTGCCAGCAGAAGGGAGGACTATGGCTACACCTTC. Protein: CASRREDYGYTF.

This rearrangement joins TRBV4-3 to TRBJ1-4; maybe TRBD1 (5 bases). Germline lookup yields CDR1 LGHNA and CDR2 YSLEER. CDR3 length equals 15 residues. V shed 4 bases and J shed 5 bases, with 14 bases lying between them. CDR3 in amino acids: CASSPRPGLNEKLFF. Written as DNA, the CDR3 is TGCGCCAGCAGCCCGCGACCGGGACTAAATGAAAAACTGTTTTTT.

The CDR3 coding sequence is TGTGCCAGCAGCTACAGGGACAGCTATGAAAAACTGTTTTTT. Encoded protein: CASSYRDSYEKLFF. V is TRBV5-8 and J is TRBJ1-4; 7 bases agree with TRBD1. This CDR3 spans 14 amino acids. Germline V gives CDR1 SGHTS, CDR2 YDEGEE. The J segment lost 6 bases and the V segment lost 3 bases, leaving 5 bases of the junction unmatched. The variable domain in full, with the rest retrieved from reference TRBV5-8 and TRBJ1-4, is EAGVTQSPTHLIKTRGQQATLRCSPISGHTSVYWYQQALGLGLQFLLWYDEGEERNRGNFPPRFSGRQFPNYSSELNVNALELEDSALYLCASSYRDSYEKLFFGSGTQLSVL.

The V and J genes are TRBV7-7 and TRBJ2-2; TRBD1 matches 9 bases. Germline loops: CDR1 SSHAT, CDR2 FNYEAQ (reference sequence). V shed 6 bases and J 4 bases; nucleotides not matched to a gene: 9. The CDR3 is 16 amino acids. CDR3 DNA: TGTGCCAGCAGATCTGGAGGGACAGGGAGCACCGGGGAGCTGTTTTTT. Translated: CASRSGGTGSTGELFF. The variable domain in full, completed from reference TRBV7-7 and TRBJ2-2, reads GAGVSQSPRYKVTKRGQDVTLRCDPISSHATLYWYQQALGQGPEFLTYFNYEAQPDKSGLPSDRFSAERPEGSISTLTIQRTEQRDSAMYRCASRSGGTGSTGELFFGEGSRLTVL.

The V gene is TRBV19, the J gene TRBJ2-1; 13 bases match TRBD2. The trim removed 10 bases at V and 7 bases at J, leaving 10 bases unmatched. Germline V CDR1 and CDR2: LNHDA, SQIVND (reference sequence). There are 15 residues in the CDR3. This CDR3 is CATDPGTSGVNEQFF. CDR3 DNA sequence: TGTGCCACTGACCCGGGGACTAGCGGGGTGAATGAGCAGTTCTTC.

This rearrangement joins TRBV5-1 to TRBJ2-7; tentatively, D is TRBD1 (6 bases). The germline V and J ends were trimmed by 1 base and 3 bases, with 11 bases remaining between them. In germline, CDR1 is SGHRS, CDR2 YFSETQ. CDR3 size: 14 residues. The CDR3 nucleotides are TGCGCCAGCAGCTTGACAGGGTTAGGCTACGAGCAGTACTTC. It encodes CASSLTGLGYEQYF.

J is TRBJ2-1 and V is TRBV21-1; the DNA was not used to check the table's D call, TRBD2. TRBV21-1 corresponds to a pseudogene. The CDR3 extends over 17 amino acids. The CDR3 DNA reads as TGTGCCAGCAGCACGTCCTCAACGGGACTCCCCTACAATGAGCAGTTCTTC. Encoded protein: CASSTSSTGLPYNEQFF.

The CDR3 coding sequence is TGTGCCAGCAGTTTAGGTGGGAGTATCGGCACAGATACGCAGTATTTT. Its protein product is CASSLGGSIGTDTQYF. This chain joins TRBV28 and TRBJ2-3; D is possibly TRBD2 (5 bases). CDR1 and CDR2 (germline): MDHEN, SYDVKM. The CDR3 is 16 residues long. Trimming took off 2 bases at V and 1 base at J, with 13 bases between the two ends.

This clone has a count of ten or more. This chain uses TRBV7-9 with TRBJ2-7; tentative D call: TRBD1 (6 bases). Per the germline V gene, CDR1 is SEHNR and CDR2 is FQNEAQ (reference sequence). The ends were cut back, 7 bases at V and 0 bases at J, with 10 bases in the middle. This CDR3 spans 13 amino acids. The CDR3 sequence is CASTSRGSYEQYF. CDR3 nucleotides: TGTGCCAGCACCTCCAGGGGCTCCTACGAGCAGTACTTC.